This T cell receptor beta chain was obtained from a study of metastatic and nonmetastatic thyroid tumors. Study background: The authors compared repertoires across blood and tumor or nodule tissue from malignant and benign thyroid patients.

General study results and limits: A significant increase in TCR beta diversity was reportedly seen in malignant thyroid tumors relative to benign nodules, in blood and tumor.

The authors' processing: Clinicopathological groups of papillary thyroid cancer showed CDR3 differences that were used to build a distant-metastasis classifier. TCRdb re-called the PCR reads through MiXCR. These V and J calls derive from TCRdb rather than the authors' analysis. The data contain approximately 9,900 clones, roughly 11% of them singletons. Prior to thyroid surgery, none of the patients had received any treatment. Judged by abundance, this clone is medium-sized. Its target is not known. CDR1 and CDR2 (germline): MDHEN, SYDVKM. This CDR3 has 14 amino acids. The V and J ends lost 4 bases and 8 bases respectively, with 17 bases between them.

This TCR was sampled from a female donor with papillary thyroid cancer or a benign thyroid nodule (not recorded which). Some clones in this sample may be carry-over from other donors' samples. The sample taken for sequencing was tumor tissue. The V gene is TRBV28, the J gene TRBJ1-2; no reliable D call. CDR3 nucleotides: TGTGCCAGCAGTTGGCCCCAGGACCAAAAGGGCTACACCTTC. Residues: CASSWPQDQKGYTF.